The present T cell receptor (beta chain) was sequenced within a study of blood T cell repertoires in COVID-19. The assay was immunoSEQ multiplex PCR, and TCRdb's table has in-frame clones only and misses some. This table has 40,000 to 55,000 clones, roughly 82% appearing once. CDR1 is WSHSY, CDR2 SAAADI, per germline. V lost 4 bases and J lost 7; bases outside the gene matches: 7. CDR3 length: 13 residues. The clonotype comes from a human donor in a cohort sampled during active COVID-19. Sequences were obtained from peripheral blood. The chain employs TRBV10-2 and TRBJ2-7; TRBD2 matches 7 bases. CDR3 DNA: TGCGCCAGCAGTGGTGCGGGAGTTCGGGAGCAGTACTTC. It yields the protein CASSGAGVREQYF.